A single sample is the source of the 2 T cell receptor beta chains below, sequenced in a study of vaccination effects on CD4 cells after COVID-19. Repertoires were generated with immunoSEQ multiplex PCR, while TCRdb's copy carries only in-frame clones and drops some. The data show 30,000 to 35,000 clones, with roughly 82% seen just once and roughly 1.6% held by the top ten. Antigen-specific CD4+ T cell clonotypes were called by their expansion after viral peptide-pool culture in ViraFEST. Culture lasted around eleven days before CD4+ T cell isolation. Either the BNT162b2 or mRNA-1273 vaccine was given to participants in two doses. What these receptors recognize is not known. Source: CD4+ T cells from PBMCs cultured with HCoV-NL63 spike peptides, taken after COVID-19 vaccination. These TCRs come from a human donor who received a COVID-19 vaccine. Some clones in this sample may be carry-over from other donors' samples.

This clone was counted between two and nine times. V usage is TRBV3-1 (or the pseudogene TRBV3-2) and J usage is TRBJ1-3, with D possibly matching TRBD1 (5 bases). Germline CDR1 and CDR2: LGHDT and YNNKEL (reference sequence). This CDR3 spans 17 amino acids. The ends were cut back, 1 base at V and 3 bases at J, with 16 bases in the middle. The chain's CDR3 is CASSQAAWGGGGNTIYF. The CDR3 DNA follows: TGTGCCAGCAGCCAAGCTGCATGGGGGGGAGGTGGAAACACCATATATTTT.

Written as DNA, the CDR3 is TGTGCCAGCAGCTTAGCCATGGGACAGTTCTACAATGAGCAGTTCTTC. It yields the protein CASSLAMGQFYNEQFF. The chain joins TRBV11-2 to TRBJ2-1; TRBD1 aligns across 7 bases. Looked up from germline, CDR1 is SGHAT and CDR2 is FQNNGV. This CDR3 is built from 16 residues. V was clipped by 1 base and J by 3 bases; unmatched bases: 6.